A single sample is the source of the 5 T cell receptor beta chains below, sequenced in a study of blood T cell repertoires in COVID-19. Repertoires were generated with immunoSEQ multiplex PCR, while TCRdb's copy carries only in-frame clones and drops some. The sample holds 90,000 to 130,000 clones, around 82% seen once. Sample: peripheral blood. The source is a woman in her fifties or sixties with acute or convalescent COVID-19.

The chain combines TRBV12-5 with TRBJ1-6; D may be TRBD1 (6 bases). V lost 9 bases, J lost 6 bases, and 18 bases lay in between. Germline CDR1 reads LGHNT; CDR2 reads FRNRAP. The CDR3 totals 15 residues. This CDR3 reads CARRGVRGVNSPLHF. CDR3 nucleotide sequence: TGTGCTAGGAGGGGGGTACGGGGGGTTAATTCACCCCTCCACTTT.

The V gene is TRBV19, the J gene TRBJ1-3, with TRBD1 matching over 7 bases. The germline CDR1 and CDR2 sequences are LNHDA and SQIVND (reference sequence). The ends lost 5 bases at V and 0 bases at J; junction bases unmatched: 4. The CDR3 extends over 15 amino acids. Here the CDR3 reads CASSPRDSSGNTIYF. DNA for the CDR3: TGTGCCAGTAGTCCGCGGGACAGCTCTGGAAACACCATATATTTT.

The V call is TRBV9, the J call TRBJ2-7, with D possibly matching TRBD1 (6 bases). V was trimmed by 3 bases and J by 7 bases, leaving 11 bases between them. The germline CDR1 and CDR2 sequences are SGDLS and YYNGEE. This CDR3 has 12 amino acids. Here the CDR3 reads CASSAGAREQYF. The CDR3 region has the DNA TGTGCCAGCAGCGCAGGGGCGCGGGAGCAGTACTTC. Variable domain in full (rest from reference TRBV9 and TRBJ2-7): DSGVTQTPKHLITATGQRVTLRCSPRSGDLSVYWYQQSLDQGLQFLIQYYNGEERAKGNILERFSAQQFPDLHSELNLSSLELGDSALYFCASSAGAREQYFGPGTRLTVT.

This clone was detected once. The V call is TRBV6-5, the J call TRBJ1-2; 8 bases agree with TRBD1. Germline CDR1 and CDR2: MNHEY and SVGAGI. V trimming: 6 bases; J trimming: 8 bases; junction bases outside the gene matches: 8. The CDR3 spans 13 residues. CDR3 in DNA: TGTGCCAGCAGGAAACAGGGGGGCCTAGGCTACACCTTC. Its protein product is CASRKQGGLGYTF.

The chain has TRBV27 and TRBJ2-7; a possible D gene is TRBD2 (7 bases). The V end lost 2 bases, the J end lost 2 bases, and 10 bases lay between the germline ends. Germline lookup yields CDR1 MNHEY and CDR2 SMNVEV (reference sequence). The CDR3 consists of 14 residues. CDR3 amino acids: CASSLRGATYEQYF. The CDR3 bases are TGTGCCAGCAGTTTACGGGGGGCGACCTACGAGCAGTACTTC.